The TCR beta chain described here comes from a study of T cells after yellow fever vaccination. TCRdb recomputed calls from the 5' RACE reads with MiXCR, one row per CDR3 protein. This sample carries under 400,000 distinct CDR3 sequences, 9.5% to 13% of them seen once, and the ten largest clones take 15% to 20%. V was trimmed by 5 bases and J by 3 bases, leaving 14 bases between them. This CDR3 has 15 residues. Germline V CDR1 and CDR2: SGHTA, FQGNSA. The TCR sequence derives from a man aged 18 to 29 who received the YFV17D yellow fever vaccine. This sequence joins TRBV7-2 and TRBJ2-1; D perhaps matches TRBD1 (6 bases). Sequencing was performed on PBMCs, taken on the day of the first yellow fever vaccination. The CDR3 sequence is CASSVDSPIYNEQFF. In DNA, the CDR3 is TGTGCCAGCAGCGTGGACAGTCCAATCTACAATGAGCAGTTCTTC.